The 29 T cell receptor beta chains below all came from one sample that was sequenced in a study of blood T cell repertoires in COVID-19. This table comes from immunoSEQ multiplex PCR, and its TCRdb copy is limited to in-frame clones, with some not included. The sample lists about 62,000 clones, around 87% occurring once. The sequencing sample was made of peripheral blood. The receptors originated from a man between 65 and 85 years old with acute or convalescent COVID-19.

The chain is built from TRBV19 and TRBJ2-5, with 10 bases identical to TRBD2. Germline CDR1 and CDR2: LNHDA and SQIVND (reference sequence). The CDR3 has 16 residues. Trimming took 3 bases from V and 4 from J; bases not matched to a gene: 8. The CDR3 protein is CASSMAWLAGVETQYF. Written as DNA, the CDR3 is TGTGCCAGTAGTATGGCCTGGCTAGCGGGAGTAGAGACCCAGTACTTC.

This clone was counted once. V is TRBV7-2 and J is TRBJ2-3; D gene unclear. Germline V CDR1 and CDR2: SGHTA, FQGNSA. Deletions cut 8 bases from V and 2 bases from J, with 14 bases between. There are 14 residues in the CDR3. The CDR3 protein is CASATGPFTDTQYF. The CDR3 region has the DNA TGTGCCAGCGCGACGGGTCCTTTCACAGATACGCAGTATTTT. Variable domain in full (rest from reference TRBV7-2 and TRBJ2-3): GAGVSQSPSNKVTEKGKDVELRCDPISGHTALYWYRQSLGQGLEFLIYFQGNSAPDKSGLPSDRFSAERTGGSVSTLTIQRTQQEDSAVYLCASATGPFTDTQYFGPGTRLTVL.

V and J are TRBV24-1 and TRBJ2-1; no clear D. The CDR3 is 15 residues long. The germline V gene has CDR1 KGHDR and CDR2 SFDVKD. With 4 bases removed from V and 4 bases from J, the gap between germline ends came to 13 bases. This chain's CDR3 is CATSDSTSTYNEQFF. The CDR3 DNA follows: TGTGCCACCAGTGACTCTACCTCGACTTACAATGAGCAGTTCTTC.

The CDR3 DNA sequence: TGTGCCAGCAGTTTTGGGCAGGGGGCCAGTGACTACACCTTC. Translated, it gives CASSFGQGASDYTF. The chain combines TRBV6-5 with TRBJ1-2, with 8 bases lining up with TRBD1. Germline-derived CDR1 and CDR2 are MNHEY and SVGAGI. Unmatched junction bases numbered 11, after V lost 4 bases and J lost 10 bases. This CDR3 contains 14 residues.

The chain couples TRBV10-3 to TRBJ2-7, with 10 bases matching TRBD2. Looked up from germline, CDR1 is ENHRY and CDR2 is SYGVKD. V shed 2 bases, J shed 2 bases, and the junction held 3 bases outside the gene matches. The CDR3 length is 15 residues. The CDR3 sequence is CAISESGGAAYEQYF. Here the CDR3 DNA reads TGTGCCATCAGTGAGAGCGGGGGGGCCGCCTACGAGCAGTACTTC.

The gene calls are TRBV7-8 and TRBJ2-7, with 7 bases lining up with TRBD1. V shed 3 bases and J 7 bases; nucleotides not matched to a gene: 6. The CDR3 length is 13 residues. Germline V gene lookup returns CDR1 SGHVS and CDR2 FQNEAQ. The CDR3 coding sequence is TGTGCCAGCAGCTTTACAGGGGCAGGGGAGCAGTACTTC. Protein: CASSFTGAGEQYF.

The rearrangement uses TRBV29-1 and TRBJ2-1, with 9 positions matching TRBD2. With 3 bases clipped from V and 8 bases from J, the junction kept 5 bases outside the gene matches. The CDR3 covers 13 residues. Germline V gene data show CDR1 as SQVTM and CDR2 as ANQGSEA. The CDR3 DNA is TGCAGCGTTGAGAAGGTAGCGGGAGATGAGCAGTTCTTC. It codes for CSVEKVAGDEQFF.

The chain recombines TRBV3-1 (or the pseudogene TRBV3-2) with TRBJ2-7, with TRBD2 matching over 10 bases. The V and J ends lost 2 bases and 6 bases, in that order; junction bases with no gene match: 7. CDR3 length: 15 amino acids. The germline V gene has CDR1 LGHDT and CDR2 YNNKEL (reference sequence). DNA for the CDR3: TGTGCCAGCAGCCAACGGTGGCTAGCGGGAGTCGAGCAGTACTTC. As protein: CASSQRWLAGVEQYF.

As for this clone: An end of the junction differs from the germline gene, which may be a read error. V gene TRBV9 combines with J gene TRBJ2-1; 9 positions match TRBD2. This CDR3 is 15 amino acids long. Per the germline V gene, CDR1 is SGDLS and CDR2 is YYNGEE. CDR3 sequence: CASSVLAGLYSEQFF. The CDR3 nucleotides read TGTGCCAGCAGCGTACTAGCGGGACTCTACAGTGAGCAGTTCTTC.

CDR3 sequence reads: CASTSDRLHNSPLHF. In DNA, the CDR3 is TGTGCCAGCACTTCGGACAGGCTTCACAATTCACCCCTCCACTTT. This sequence joins TRBV21-1 and TRBJ1-6; TRBD1, as called in the table, went unchecked against the DNA. TRBV21-1 corresponds to a pseudogene. The CDR3 loop spans 15 amino acids.

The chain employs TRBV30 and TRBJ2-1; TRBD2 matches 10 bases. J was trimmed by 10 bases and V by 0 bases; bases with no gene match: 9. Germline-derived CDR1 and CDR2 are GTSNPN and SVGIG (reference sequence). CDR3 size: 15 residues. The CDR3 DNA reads TGTGCCTGGAGTGTACCAGCGGGAGGGTACAGGGAGCAGTTCTTC. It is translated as CAWSVPAGGYREQFF.

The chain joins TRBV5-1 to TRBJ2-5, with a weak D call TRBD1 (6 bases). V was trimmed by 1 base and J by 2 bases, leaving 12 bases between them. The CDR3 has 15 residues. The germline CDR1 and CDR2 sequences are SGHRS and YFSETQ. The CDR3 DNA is TGCGCCAGCAGCTTGACAGGGAATGGGCAAGAGACCCAGTACTTC. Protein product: CASSLTGNGQETQYF.

The CDR3 sequence: CASSPLRGLGANVLTF. As DNA, the CDR3 is TGTGCCAGCAGTCCCCTCAGGGGGCTAGGGGCCAACGTCCTGACTTTC. V is TRBV28 and J is TRBJ2-6, with 8 bases that match TRBD1. Germline-derived CDR1 and CDR2 are MDHEN and SYDVKM. V was pared by 5 bases and J by 4 bases, with 7 bases of the junction left unmatched. The CDR3 runs to 16 residues.

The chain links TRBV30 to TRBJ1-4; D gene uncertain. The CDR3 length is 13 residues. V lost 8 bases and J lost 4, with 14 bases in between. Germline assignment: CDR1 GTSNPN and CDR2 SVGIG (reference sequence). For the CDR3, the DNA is TGTGCCCACTCGCGGGGTTTTAATGAAAAACTGTTTTTT. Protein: CAHSRGFNEKLFF.

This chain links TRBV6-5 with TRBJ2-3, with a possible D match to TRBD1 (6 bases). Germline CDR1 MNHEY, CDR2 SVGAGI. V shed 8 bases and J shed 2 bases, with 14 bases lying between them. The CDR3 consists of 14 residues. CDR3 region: CASGQTLLTDTQYF. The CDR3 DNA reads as TGTGCCAGCGGACAGACCCTTCTCACAGATACGCAGTATTTT.

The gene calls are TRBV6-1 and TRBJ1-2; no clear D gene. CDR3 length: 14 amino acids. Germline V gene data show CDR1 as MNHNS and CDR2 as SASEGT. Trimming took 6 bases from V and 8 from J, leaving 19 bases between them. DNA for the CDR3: TGTGCCAGCAGCCCGAACACCGGTGAGGGCGGCTACACCTTC. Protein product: CASSPNTGEGGYTF.

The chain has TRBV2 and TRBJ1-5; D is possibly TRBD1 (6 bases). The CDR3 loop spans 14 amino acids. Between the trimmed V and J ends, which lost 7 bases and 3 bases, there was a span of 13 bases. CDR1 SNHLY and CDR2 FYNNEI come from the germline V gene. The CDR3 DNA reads TGTGCCAGCAAACAGGGAGATTTCAATCAGCCCCAGCATTTT. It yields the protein CASKQGDFNQPQHF.

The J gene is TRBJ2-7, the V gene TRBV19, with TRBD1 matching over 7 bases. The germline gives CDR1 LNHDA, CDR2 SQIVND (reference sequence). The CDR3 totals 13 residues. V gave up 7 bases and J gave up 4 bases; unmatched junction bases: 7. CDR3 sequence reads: CASTDRARYEQYF. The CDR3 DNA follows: TGTGCCAGTACCGACAGGGCTCGGTACGAGCAGTACTTC.

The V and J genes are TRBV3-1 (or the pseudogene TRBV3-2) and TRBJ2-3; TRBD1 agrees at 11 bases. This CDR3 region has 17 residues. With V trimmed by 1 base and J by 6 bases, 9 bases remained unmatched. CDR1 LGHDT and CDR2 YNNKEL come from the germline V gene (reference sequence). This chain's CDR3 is CASSQGYGQGAGDTQYF. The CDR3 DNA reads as TGTGCCAGCAGCCAAGGTTATGGACAGGGGGCAGGGGATACGCAGTATTTT.

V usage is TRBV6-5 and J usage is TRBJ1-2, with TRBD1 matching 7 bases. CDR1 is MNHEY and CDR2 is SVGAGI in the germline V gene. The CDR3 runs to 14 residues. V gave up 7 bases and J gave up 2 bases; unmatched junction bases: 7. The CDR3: CASTPDRTNYGYTF. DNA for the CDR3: TGTGCCAGCACCCCGGACAGGACAAACTATGGCTACACCTTC.

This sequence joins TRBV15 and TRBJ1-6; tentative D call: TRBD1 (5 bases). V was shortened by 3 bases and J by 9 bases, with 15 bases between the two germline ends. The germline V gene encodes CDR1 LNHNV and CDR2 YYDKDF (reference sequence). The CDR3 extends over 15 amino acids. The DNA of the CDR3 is TGTGCCACCAGCAGGGGGGGATCTCGCGGTTCACCCCTCCACTTT. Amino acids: CATSRGGSRGSPLHF.

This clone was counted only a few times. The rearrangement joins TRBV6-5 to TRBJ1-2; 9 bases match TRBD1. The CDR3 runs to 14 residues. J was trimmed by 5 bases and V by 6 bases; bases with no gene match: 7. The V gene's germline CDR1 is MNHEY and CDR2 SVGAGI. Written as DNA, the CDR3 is TGTGCCAGCAGACAGACAGGGGGGACGTATGGCTACACCTTC. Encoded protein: CASRQTGGTYGYTF.

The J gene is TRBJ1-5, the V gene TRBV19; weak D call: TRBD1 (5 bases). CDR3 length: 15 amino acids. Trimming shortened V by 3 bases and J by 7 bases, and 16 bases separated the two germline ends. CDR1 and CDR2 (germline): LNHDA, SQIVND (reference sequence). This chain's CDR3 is CASSINAGSRQPQHF. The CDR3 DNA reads TGTGCCAGTAGTATCAATGCAGGGTCAAGGCAGCCCCAGCATTTT.

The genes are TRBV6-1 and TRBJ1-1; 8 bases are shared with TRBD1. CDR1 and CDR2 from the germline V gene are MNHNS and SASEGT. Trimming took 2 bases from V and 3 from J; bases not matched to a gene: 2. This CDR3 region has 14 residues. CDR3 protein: CASSEQGAYTEAFF. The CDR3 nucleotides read TGTGCCAGCAGTGAACAGGGGGCCTACACTGAAGCTTTCTTT.

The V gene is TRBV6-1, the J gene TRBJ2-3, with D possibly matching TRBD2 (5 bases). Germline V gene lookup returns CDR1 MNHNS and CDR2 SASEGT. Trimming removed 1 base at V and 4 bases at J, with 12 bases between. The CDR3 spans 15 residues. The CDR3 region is CASSEVAGGADTQYF. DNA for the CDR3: TGTGCCAGCAGTGAAGTTGCGGGCGGTGCAGATACGCAGTATTTT.

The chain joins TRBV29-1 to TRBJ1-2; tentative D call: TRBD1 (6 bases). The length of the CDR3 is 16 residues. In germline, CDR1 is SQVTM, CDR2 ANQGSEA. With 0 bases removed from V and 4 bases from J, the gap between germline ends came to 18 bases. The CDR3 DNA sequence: TGCAGCGTTGAAGATCCGAACCGGGACACACTCTATGGCTACACCTTC. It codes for CSVEDPNRDTLYGYTF.

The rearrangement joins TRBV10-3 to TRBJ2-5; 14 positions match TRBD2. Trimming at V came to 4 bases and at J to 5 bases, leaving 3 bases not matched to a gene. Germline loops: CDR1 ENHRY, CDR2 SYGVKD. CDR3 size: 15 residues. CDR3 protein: CAISVGTSGSETQYF. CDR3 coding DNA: TGTGCCATCAGTGTCGGGACTAGCGGGAGTGAGACCCAGTACTTC.

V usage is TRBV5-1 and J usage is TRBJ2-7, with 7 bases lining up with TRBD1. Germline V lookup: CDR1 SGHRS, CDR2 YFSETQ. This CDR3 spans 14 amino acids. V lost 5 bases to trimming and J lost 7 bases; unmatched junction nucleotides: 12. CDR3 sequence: CASSFKTGLEEQYF. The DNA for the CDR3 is TGCGCCAGCAGTTTTAAGACAGGGCTTGAAGAGCAGTACTTC. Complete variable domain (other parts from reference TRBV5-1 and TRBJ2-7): KAGVTQTPRYLIKTRGQQVTLSCSPISGHRSVSWYQQTPGQGLQFLFEYFSETQRNKGNFPGRFSGRQFSNSRSEMNVSTLELGDSALYLCASSFKTGLEEQYFGPGTRLTVT.

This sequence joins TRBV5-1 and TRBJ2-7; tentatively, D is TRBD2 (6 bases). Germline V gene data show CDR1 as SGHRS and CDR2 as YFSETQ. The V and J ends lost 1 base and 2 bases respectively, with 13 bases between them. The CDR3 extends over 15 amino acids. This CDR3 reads CASSLLDGSPYEQYF. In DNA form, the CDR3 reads TGCGCCAGCAGCTTGCTGGACGGGAGCCCCTACGAGCAGTACTTC.